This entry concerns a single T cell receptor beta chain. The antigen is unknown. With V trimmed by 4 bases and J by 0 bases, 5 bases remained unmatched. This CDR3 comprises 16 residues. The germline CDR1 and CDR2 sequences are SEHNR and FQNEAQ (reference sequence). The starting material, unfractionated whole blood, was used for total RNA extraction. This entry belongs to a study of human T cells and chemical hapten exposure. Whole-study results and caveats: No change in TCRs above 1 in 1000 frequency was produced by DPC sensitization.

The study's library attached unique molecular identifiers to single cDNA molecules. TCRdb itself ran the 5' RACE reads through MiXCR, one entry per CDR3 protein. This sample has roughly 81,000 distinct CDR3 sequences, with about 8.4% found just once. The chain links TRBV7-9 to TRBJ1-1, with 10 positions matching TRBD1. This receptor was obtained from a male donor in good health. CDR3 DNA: TGTGCCAGCAGCTCCAGACAGGGGGCATTGAACACTGAAGCTTTCTTT. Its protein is CASSSRQGALNTEAFF. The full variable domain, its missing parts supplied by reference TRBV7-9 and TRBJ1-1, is DTGVSQNPRHKITKRGQNVTFRCDPISEHNRLYWYRQTLGQGPEFLTYFQNEAQLEKSRLLSDRFSAERPKGSFSTLEIQRTEQGDSAMYLCASSSRQGALNTEAFFGQGTRLTVV.